This is a list of T cell receptor beta chains from one sample in a study of beta chain features in type 1 diabetes. Assay used: immunoSEQ multiplex PCR; TCRdb lists only in-frame clones, some missing. The table shows 130,000 to 150,000 clones, with around 51% occurring only once. What was sequenced was Tregs from blood. Receptor source: a man between 18 and 29 years old in good health. The CDR3 runs from the conserved cysteine through the conserved F or W. A D gene is named only where the DNA matches it firmly. Clone size appears in some rows only: once, few, many, or a class for an expanded clone.

d_gene	len	abundance	v_gene	j_gene	CDR3nt	CDR3aa
NA	14	NA	TRBV4-2	TRBJ1-4	TGTGCCAGCAGCCAAGCTATTAGCAATGAAAAACTGTTTTTT	CASSQAISNEKLFF
TRBD2	17	few	TRBV4-3	TRBJ2-3	TGCGCCAGCAGCCACCGACTAGCGGGGGCCCTCACAGATACGCAGTATTTT	CASSHRLAGALTDTQYF
TRBD1	16	NA	TRBV29-1	TRBJ2-1	TGCAGCGTTGCCCGGGACAGGGTAAATCCCACGAATGAGCAGTTCTTC	CSVARDRVNPTNEQFF
TRBD2	17	NA	TRBV5-4	TRBJ2-7	TGTGCCAGCAGCTTGAAATTAGCGGGAGGGCCGGGTTACGAGCAGTACTTC	CASSLKLAGGPGYEQYF
NA	12	NA	TRBV29-1	TRBJ1-2	TGCAGCGTTGTTTCCCAGGACTCGGGCTACACCTTC	CSVVSQDSGYTF
NA	15	few	TRBV9	TRBJ2-2	TGTGCCAGCAGCGCCGTCCGGGGTGGCACCGGGGAGCTGTTTTTT	CASSAVRGGTGELFF
TRBD2	16	NA	TRBV7-8	TRBJ2-5	TGTGCCAGCAGCTTAGACACGGCTGCGGGAGGAGAGACCCAGTACTTC	CASSLDTAAGGETQYF
NA	11	few	TRBV7-9	TRBJ2-7	TGTGCCAGCAGCTCCGGGAACGAGCAGTACTTC	CASSSGNEQYF
NA	15	NA	TRBV6-1	TRBJ2-6	TGTGCCAGCAGGATAGGACAGTCTGGGGCCAACGTCCTGACTTTC	CASRIGQSGANVLTF
NA	16	NA	TRBV9	TRBJ1-6	TGTGCCAGCAGCGTAGCTGGGAGCTCCTATAATTCACCCCTCCACTTT	CASSVAGSSYNSPLHF
TRBD1	14	NA	TRBV9	TRBJ1-6	TGTGCCAGCAGCCCTTACAGGGGTGGGACACCCCTCCACTTT	CASSPYRGGTPLHF
NA	16	few	TRBV13	TRBJ2-1	TGTGCCAGCAGCTCCTCTCGGAGGGTCCGGGTAAATGAGCAGTTCTTC	CASSSSRRVRVNEQFF
NA	18	NA	TRBV9	TRBJ1-2	TGTGCCAGCAGCGTAGCCGTAATCTCGACGACAGCTCCCTATGGCTACACCTTC	CASSVAVISTTAPYGYTF
NA	15	NA	TRBV5-5	TRBJ2-7	TGTGCCAGCACCTTAGGGAACAGGCACATCTACGAGCAGTACTTC	CASTLGNRHIYEQYF
NA	15	NA	TRBV6-6	TRBJ2-7	TGTGCCAGCAGTTACTCGGCAGGGGTGAAGTACGAGCAGTACTTC	CASSYSAGVKYEQYF
NA	13	NA	TRBV6-1	TRBJ2-7	TGTGCCAGCTTCCGCGGGGGCTACTACGAGCAGTACTTC	CASFRGGYYEQYF
NA	17	NA	TRBV10-3	TRBJ1-1	TGTGCCATCACCCGACAGGCGCAACGCGCTACGAACACTGAAGCTTTCTTT	CAITRQAQRATNTEAFF
NA	14	NA	TRBV5-4	TRBJ2-6	TGTGCCAGCAGCGTAATCTCTGGGGCCAACGTCCTGACTTTC	CASSVISGANVLTF
NA	13	few	TRBV18	TRBJ1-1	TGTGCCAGCTCACCACACGGAGACACTGAAGCTTTCTTT	CASSPHGDTEAFF
TRBD2	15	NA	TRBV6-4	TRBJ2-7	TGTGCCAGCGTGGAAAAAAGCGGGGGAAGGTACGAGCAGTACTTC	CASVEKSGGRYEQYF
NA	11	NA	TRBV20-1	TRBJ2-3	TGCAGTGCTACATTGTCTCGGGGGCAGTATTTT	CSATLSRGQYF
NA	13	NA	TRBV7-2	TRBJ1-2	TGTGCCAGCAGCTTAGGACAGGTTAATCGCTACACCTTC	CASSLGQVNRYTF
NA	13	NA	TRBV5-1	TRBJ1-6	TGCGCCAGCAGCTTTAGCGTGGGTACACCCCTCCACTTT	CASSFSVGTPLHF
NA	15	NA	TRBV6-5	TRBJ2-5	TGTGCCAGCAGTTACGTACAGGGCCGCAGGGAGACCCAGTACTTC	CASSYVQGRRETQYF
TRBD1	15	NA	TRBV7-6	TRBJ1-5	TGTGCCAGCAGCCGGGACAGCGGCGGCAATCAGCCCCAGCATTTT	CASSRDSGGNQPQHF
NA	12	NA	TRBV14	TRBJ1-6	TGTGCCAGCAGCCTTTCGTATTCACCCCTCCACTTT	CASSLSYSPLHF
NA	13	NA	TRBV30	TRBJ2-7	TGTGCCTGGAGTGTATGGCAGGCCTACGAGCAGTACTTC	CAWSVWQAYEQYF
TRBD2	16	NA	TRBV9	TRBJ2-1	TGTGCCAGCAGCGCCCTCCACCTAGCGGGGGGCGATGAGCAGTTCTTC	CASSALHLAGGDEQFF
NA	13	NA	TRBV15	TRBJ1-2	TGTGCCACCAGCAGAGGACAGACCAATGGCTACACCTTC	CATSRGQTNGYTF
TRBD1	15	NA	TRBV5-1	TRBJ1-1	TGCGCCAGCAGCTCCGCGGGGGGACAGTACACTGAAGCTTTCTTT	CASSSAGGQYTEAFF
NA	16	few	TRBV5-1	TRBJ1-1	TGCGCCAGCAGCTGGACCGGGACAAGAGTTGGGACTGAAGCTTTCTTT	CASSWTGTRVGTEAFF
NA	16	NA	TRBV18	TRBJ2-2	TGTGCCAGCTCACCTAGTCTCCCACCGAGCACCGGGGAGCTGTTTTTT	CASSPSLPPSTGELFF
NA	14	once	TRBV28	TRBJ2-7	TGTGCCAGCAGTTTCGCGGGACAGACCTACGAGCAGTACTTC	CASSFAGQTYEQYF
TRBD1	15	NA	TRBV6-5	TRBJ1-1	TGTGCCAGCAGAAAAGCGGACAGGGCGAACACTGAAGCTTTCTTT	CASRKADRANTEAFF
NA	17	NA	TRBV23-1	TRBJ1-4	TGCGCCAGCAGTCAATCGGCCCTTCCGGGGTCAAATGAAAAACTGTTTTTT	CASSQSALPGSNEKLFF
NA	13	NA	TRBV7-2	TRBJ2-5	TGTGCCAGCAGCTCACTGATACAAGAGACCCAGTACTTC	CASSSLIQETQYF
TRBD1	16	few	TRBV7-9	TRBJ1-2	TGTGCCAGCAGCCGATTTACAGGGGGCGGAGGAAAGGGCTACACCTTC	CASSRFTGGGGKGYTF
TRBD2	14	few	TRBV7-3	TRBJ2-1	TGTGCCAGCAGCCCCGAACTAGCGGGGGGGAGGCAGTTCTTC	CASSPELAGGRQFF
TRBD1	15	few	TRBV15	TRBJ1-1	TGTGCCACCGCGTATGACAGGGGTTTAGGCACTGAAGCTTTCTTT	CATAYDRGLGTEAFF
NA	14	NA	TRBV6-5	TRBJ2-3	TGTGCCAGCAGGCTAGCGACTAGCACAGATACGCAGTATTTT	CASRLATSTDTQYF
TRBD1	16	NA	TRBV7-3	TRBJ2-7	TGTGCCAGCAGCTTATTCTCCGGGACAGGAACCTACGAGCAGTACTTC	CASSLFSGTGTYEQYF
NA	11	NA	TRBV6-5	TRBJ2-1	TGTGCCAGCCGCCGGGTCAATGAGCAGTTCTTC	CASRRVNEQFF
NA	11	few	TRBV6-5	TRBJ2-5	TGTGCCAGCAACTCCCAAGAGACCCAGTACTTC	CASNSQETQYF
TRBD1	13	NA	TRBV5-1	TRBJ1-6	TGCGCCAGCAGCACAGGGGCCGATTCACCCCTCCACTTT	CASSTGADSPLHF
NA	15	few	TRBV5-4	TRBJ2-3	TGTGCCAGCAGCGTACCGGGGAAATTCACAGATACGCAGTATTTT	CASSVPGKFTDTQYF
TRBD1	14	NA	TRBV2	TRBJ2-2	TGTGCCAGCAGGACAGGGAGGAACACCGGGGAGCTGTTTTTT	CASRTGRNTGELFF
TRBD2	15	NA	TRBV9	TRBJ2-7	TGTGCCAGCAGCGCCCACGGGACTAGCGGGTACGAGCAGTACTTC	CASSAHGTSGYEQYF
TRBD1	14	few	TRBV23-1	TRBJ1-1	TGCGCCAGCACCCGGGACAGTAGAGACACTGAAGCTTTCTTT	CASTRDSRDTEAFF
TRBD1	15	NA	TRBV27	TRBJ1-5	TGTGCCAGCCGTCAAGGGGGCAGGAGCAATCAGCCCCAGCATTTT	CASRQGGRSNQPQHF
NA	12	few	TRBV7-6	TRBJ2-7	TGTGCCAGCAGCTGGGGAGCGGGTGAGCAGTACTTC	CASSWGAGEQYF
NA	11	few	TRBV28	TRBJ2-7	TGTGCCAGCAGTCCCCACTACGAGCAGTACTTC	CASSPHYEQYF
NA	15	few	TRBV29-1	TRBJ2-6	TGCAGCGTGGCCTTGGGGGGAACTGGGGCCAACGTCCTGACTTTC	CSVALGGTGANVLTF
NA	13	NA	TRBV25-1	TRBJ1-1	TGTGCCAGCTCGAGGCGTTGGAACACTGAAGCTTTCTTT	CASSRRWNTEAFF
NA	14	NA	TRBV27	TRBJ2-7	TGTGCCAGCAGTTTATCGGGGACATCCTACGAGCAGTACTTC	CASSLSGTSYEQYF
NA	16	few	TRBV11-2	TRBJ1-3	TGTGCCAGCAGCTTAGGGGGATACGCAGGGGGAAACACCATATATTTT	CASSLGGYAGGNTIYF
TRBD1	14	NA	TRBV4-2	TRBJ2-3	TGTGCCAGCAGCTCGGGACAGCGACCAAATACGCAGTATTTT	CASSSGQRPNTQYF